The text below deals with one T cell receptor (beta chain). No fewer than 7 million PBMCs went into each sample. The data stem from a study of blood T cells in healthy people across ages. Study in general: About one barcoded beta molecule was captured per two T cells (by template switching).

The use of a sample-barcoded 5' primer and a J-beta primer mix characterized a second PCR of 7 to 11 cycles. TCRdb re-derived calls from the 5' RACE reads in MiXCR, one entry per CDR3 protein. The table includes fewer than 800,000 distinct CDR3 sequences, 21% detected once. Trimming took 2 bases from V and 6 from J; bases not matched to a gene: 7. CDR1 and CDR2 (germline): SGHTA, FQGNSA. This CDR3 has 15 amino acids. The J gene is TRBJ2-7, the V gene TRBV7-2, with 10 positions matching TRBD1. Sequencing input: blood. This TCR derives from a man between 65 and 85 years old in good health. The CDR3, as DNA: TGTGCCAGCAGCTTATCCGCCGGGACAGGGGTCGAGCAGTACTTC. Protein: CASSLSAGTGVEQYF.